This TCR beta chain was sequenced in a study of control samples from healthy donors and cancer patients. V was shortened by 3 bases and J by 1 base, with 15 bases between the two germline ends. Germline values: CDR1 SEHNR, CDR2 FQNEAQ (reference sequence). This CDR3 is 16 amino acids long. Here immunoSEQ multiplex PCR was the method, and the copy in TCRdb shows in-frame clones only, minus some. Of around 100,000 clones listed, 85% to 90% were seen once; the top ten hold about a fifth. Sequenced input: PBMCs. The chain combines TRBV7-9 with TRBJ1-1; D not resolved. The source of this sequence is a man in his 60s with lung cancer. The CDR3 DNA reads TGTGCCAGCAGCTTTGGGTCAGGTGTGACGAACACTGAAGCTTTCTTT. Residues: CASSFGSGVTNTEAFF.